Listed here are 16 T cell receptor beta chains from one sample, sequenced in a study of blood T cells in healthy people across ages. Primers used in a second PCR of roughly 6 to 11 cycles were a sample-barcoded 5' primer and a J-beta primer mix. TCRdb re-derived calls from the 5' RACE reads in MiXCR, one entry per CDR3 protein. The data show roughly 1.5 million distinct CDR3 sequences, about 42% seen once. Source material: blood. Source of these receptors: a woman under 30 in good health.

The chain recombines TRBV19 with TRBJ2-7, with D perhaps matching TRBD2 (5 bases). CDR1 is LNHDA and CDR2 is SQIVND in the germline V gene (reference sequence). With 4 bases removed from V and 0 bases from J, the gap between germline ends came to 13 bases. The CDR3 totals 15 residues. CDR3 coding DNA: TGTGCCAGTAGTACGTCTAGCCTTTACTCCTACGAGCAGTACTTC. It translates to CASSTSSLYSYEQYF. Full variable domain (outside the CDR3, taken from reference TRBV19 and TRBJ2-7): DGGITQSPKYLFRKEGQNVTLSCEQNLNHDAMYWYRQDPGQGLRLIYYSQIVNDFQKGDIAEGYSVSREKKESFPLTVTSAQKNPTAFYLCASSTSSLYSYEQYFGPGTRLTVT.

The chain couples TRBV10-3 to TRBJ2-3; 15 bases are shared with TRBD2. The CDR3 is 16 amino acids. Germline V gene data show CDR1 as ENHRY and CDR2 as SYGVKD. V lost 5 bases to trimming and J lost 3 bases; unmatched junction nucleotides: 3. The CDR3 protein is CAISTGLAGGTDTQYF. CDR3 sequence (DNA): TGTGCCATCAGTACGGGACTAGCGGGAGGTACAGATACGCAGTATTTT.

This clonotype occurred a few times. The chain has TRBV4-1 and TRBJ2-1; unclear D gene. The V end was cut by 4 bases, the J end by 8 bases, with 9 bases between. Germline assignment: CDR1 MGHRA and CDR2 YSYEKL. The CDR3 is 12 amino acids. This CDR3 is CASSPAMDEQFF. CDR3 bases: TGCGCCAGCAGCCCAGCGATGGATGAGCAGTTCTTC.

The chain carries TRBV28 and TRBJ2-7, with 9 bases lining up with TRBD1. The CDR3 contains 13 residues. CDR1 and CDR2 (germline): MDHEN, SYDVKM. The ends lost 3 bases at V and 5 bases at J; junction bases unmatched: 2. As DNA, the CDR3 is TGTGCCAGCAGTTTTACAGGGGGCCACGAGCAGTACTTC. Protein product: CASSFTGGHEQYF.

As regards this clonotype: A much larger clone differs from this one at a single base, so this may be a read error. The chain joins TRBV4-3 to TRBJ2-1; TRBD2 agrees at 10 bases. This CDR3 is built from 17 residues. V lost 0 bases to trimming and J lost 8 bases; unmatched junction nucleotides: 10. Germline CDR1 reads LGHNA; CDR2 reads YSLEER. CDR3 sequence reads: CASSQDLGRAGGDEQFF. The DNA for the CDR3 is TGCGCCAGCAGCCAAGATCTAGGACGAGCGGGAGGGGATGAGCAGTTCTTC.

The CDR3 loop is CASSYSPRGYGYTF. The CDR3 region has the DNA TGTGCCAGCAGTTACTCACCCAGGGGTTATGGCTACACCTTC. This chain connects TRBV6-5 to TRBJ1-2, with D tentatively TRBD1 (6 bases). The CDR3 runs 14 residues. CDR1 is MNHEY, CDR2 SVGAGI, per germline. Trimming shortened V by 0 bases and J by 5 bases, and 10 bases separated the two germline ends.

A remark on this clonotype: An end of the junction does not agree with germline; a read error may underlie this. CDR3 loop: CPSTQPQVNYNEQFF. CDR3 nucleotides: TGTCCCAGCACCCAACCACAGGTGAACTACAATGAGCAGTTCTTC. The chain has TRBV6-2 or TRBV6-3 and TRBJ2-1, with a weak D call TRBD1 (5 bases). Germline V lookup: CDR1 MNHEY, CDR2 SVGEGT. This CDR3 is 15 amino acids long.

This chain connects TRBV11-2 to TRBJ1-2; D unclear. V was clipped by 5 bases and J by 8 bases, with 18 bases between them. Germline V lookup: CDR1 SGHAT, CDR2 FQNNGV. This CDR3 spans 14 amino acids. CDR3 coding DNA: TGTGCCAGCAGCCCAACGACCGGGAGACGCGGCTACACCTTC. It codes for CASSPTTGRRGYTF.

The V call is TRBV7-9, the J call TRBJ2-1; 8 bases match TRBD1. Germline values: CDR1 SEHNR, CDR2 FQNEAQ (reference sequence). The CDR3 totals 14 residues. Unmatched junction bases numbered 6, after V lost 5 bases and J lost 6 bases. CDR3 sequence reads: CASSARDRINEQFF. CDR3 bases: TGTGCCAGCAGCGCCCGGGACAGGATCAATGAGCAGTTCTTC.

The chain employs TRBV5-1 and TRBJ1-1, with D hard to call. This CDR3 is built from 13 residues. Germline CDR1 SGHRS, CDR2 YFSETQ. V dropped 1 base and J dropped 5 bases, with 9 bases sitting between them. The CDR3, as DNA: TGCGCCAGCAGCTTGAAGGCGGAGACTGAAGCTTTCTTT. Its translation is CASSLKAETEAFF.

The chain joins TRBV28 to TRBJ2-3, with TRBD2 matching over 9 bases. CDR3 length equals 16 residues. Germline values: CDR1 MDHEN, CDR2 SYDVKM. V shed 6 bases, J shed 3 bases, and the junction held 10 bases outside the gene matches. The CDR3 nucleotides are TGTGCCAGCAGCCCTGCGCTAGCGGGGAATACAGATACGCAGTATTTT. Translating it yields CASSPALAGNTDTQYF. Full variable domain (remainder filled in from reference TRBV28 and TRBJ2-3): DVKVTQSSRYLVKRTGEKVFLECVQDMDHENMFWYRQDPGLGLRLIYFSYDVKMKEKGDIPEGYSVSREKKERFSLILESASTNQTSMYLCASSPALAGNTDTQYFGPGTRLTVL.

The V call is TRBV5-1, the J call TRBJ2-1; perhaps D is TRBD1 or TRBD2 (5 bases each). Looked up from germline, CDR1 is SGHRS and CDR2 is YFSETQ. The CDR3 has 13 amino acids. Trimming took off 3 bases at V and 6 bases at J, with 10 bases between the two ends. CDR3 amino acids: CASSSGTRNEQFF. CDR3 coding DNA: TGCGCCAGCAGCTCCGGGACCCGCAATGAGCAGTTCTTC.

With regard to this clonotype: One end of the junction varies from germline; a read error may be responsible. The V gene is TRBV27, the J gene TRBJ2-6; D is possibly TRBD1 or TRBD2 (5 bases each). The CDR3 is 18 amino acids. Per the germline V gene, CDR1 is MNHEY and CDR2 is SMNVEV (reference sequence). The chain's CDR3 is CASSPKGTNRAGTNVLTF. CDR3 DNA sequence: TGTGCCAGCAGTCCCAAAGGGACGAATCGAGCTGGGACCAACGTCCTGACTTTC.

J is TRBJ1-5 and V is TRBV7-2, with 7 nucleotides matching TRBD1. The CDR3 is 14 residues long. CDR1 and CDR2 (germline): SGHTA, FQGNSA. Trimming took 5 bases from V and 7 from J; bases not matched to a gene: 8. The CDR3 sequence is CASSVGTAVQPQHF. In DNA form, the CDR3 reads TGTGCCAGCAGCGTAGGGACAGCCGTGCAGCCCCAGCATTTT.

The genes are TRBV4-1 and TRBJ1-5; no definite D call. CDR1 and CDR2 (germline): MGHRA, YSYEKL. The CDR3 is 16 residues long. Trimming cost V 4 bases and J 3 bases, with 16 bases left between them. For the CDR3, the DNA is TGCGCCAGCAGCCCCTGGACGGGAAAATTCAATCAGCCCCAGCATTTT. Protein: CASSPWTGKFNQPQHF.

The chain has TRBV20-1 and TRBJ1-5; 7 bases line up with TRBD1. Germline V gene data show CDR1 as DFQATT and CDR2 as SNEGSKA (reference sequence). The CDR3 loop spans 15 amino acids. Unmatched junction bases numbered 11, after V lost 5 bases and J lost 4 bases. The CDR3 sequence is CSAARQGRGNQPQHF. The CDR3 DNA is TGCAGTGCTGCACGACAGGGACGCGGGAATCAGCCCCAGCATTTT.